These T cell receptor beta chains were read from a single sample in a study. Here immunoSEQ multiplex PCR was the method, and the copy in TCRdb shows in-frame clones only, minus some. The sample shows roughly 68,000 clones, 85% to 95% of them seen only once. The source material was PBMCs. These receptor sequences come from a middle-aged man with rheumatoid arthritis. CDR3s include the opening cysteine and the closing phenylalanine or tryptophan. The D gene is left open where the match is weak. Size values are once, few and many counts, or a class for expanded clones, and some rows have none.

D	V	size	J	DNA	CDR3
TRBD1	TRBV5-8	NA	TRBJ1-4	TGTGCCAGCAGGTCCGACAGGGGAAATGAAAAACTGTTTTTT	CASRSDRGNEKLFF
NA	TRBV7-9	NA	TRBJ2-7	TGTGCCAGCAGCACCCCGGGGGCTGGCTACGAGCAGTACTTC	CASSTPGAGYEQYF
NA	TRBV7-2	NA	TRBJ1-2	TGTGCCAGCAGCCCTGGATTCTCTCTCTCCTATGGCTACACCTTC	CASSPGFSLSYGYTF
NA	TRBV13	NA	TRBJ2-2	TGTGCCAGCAGCTTAGGCTTAGGCGCAGGGACCCCAAATATGACCGCGAACACCGGGGAGCTGTTTTTT	CASSLGLGAGTPNMTANTGELFF
TRBD1	TRBV7-2	NA	TRBJ1-1	TGTGCCAGCAGGGGACAGGGGGCGATAGGCACTGAAGCTTTCTTT	CASRGQGAIGTEAFF
NA	TRBV24-1	NA	TRBJ1-5	TGTGCCACCAGTGATTTAAAGGGTAATCAGCCCCAGCATTTT	CATSDLKGNQPQHF
NA	TRBV4-3	NA	TRBJ2-2	TGCGCCAGCAGCGTCAAACAGGGACGCGGGGAGCTGTTTTTT	CASSVKQGRGELFF
TRBD1	TRBV7-6	NA	TRBJ1-3	TGTGCCAGCAGTCAGGCAGGGGGCGGAAACACCATATATTTT	CASSQAGGGNTIYF
NA	TRBV6-6	NA	TRBJ2-1	TGTGCCAGTACCGATTTGTGGGGGGCGCAGAATGAGCAGTTCTTC	CASTDLWGAQNEQFF
NA	TRBV28	NA	TRBJ1-5	TGTGCCAGCAACTTAATGGGGGAGAATCAGCCCCAGCATTTT	CASNLMGENQPQHF
TRBD1	TRBV6-2/TRBV6-3	NA	TRBJ1-1	TGTGCCAGCAGCACGACAGGGCATAACACTGAAGCTTTCTTT	CASSTTGHNTEAFF
TRBD2	TRBV20-1	NA	TRBJ2-3	TGCAGTGCTAGTGGGGCGGGGGGGCCCTTCACAGATACGCAGTATTTT	CSASGAGGPFTDTQYF
NA	TRBV19	NA	TRBJ1-5	TGTGCCAGTAGTATTTTCTTGGATCAGCCCCAGCATTTT	CASSIFLDQPQHF
TRBD1	TRBV5-1	NA	TRBJ2-1	TGCGCCAGCTGCAGTAACAGGGGTAGGGATGAGCAGTTCTTC	CASCSNRGRDEQFF
TRBD1	TRBV7-3	NA	TRBJ2-5	TGTGCCAGCGGTCGGATTACCCGACAGGGCAACATCACTCCCCAAGAGACCCAGTACTTC	CASGRITRQGNITPQETQYF
NA	TRBV7-6	once	TRBJ2-5	TGTGCCAGCAGCCCCCCGGAAGGGGCAGAGACCCAGTACTTC	CASSPPEGAETQYF